This entry lists 6 T cell receptor beta chains sequenced from one sample in a study of T cell repertoires in cytomegalovirus infection. Antigen specificity for these receptors is unknown. TCRdb passed the reads through MiXCR, listing each CDR3 protein once. The sample has hundreds of thousands of distinct CDR3 sequences, roughly a third seen once; the top ten hold around a sixth. The sequencing used cultured PBMCs, collected from culture after CMV antigen stimulation. These receptors were obtained from a human donor in good health (CMV status not recorded). Some clones in this sample may be carry-over from other donors' samples.

The V gene is TRBV29-1, the J gene TRBJ1-5, with D possibly TRBD1 on 6 matching bases. The CDR3 is 13 residues long. Trimming cost V 6 bases and J 9 bases, with 18 bases left between them. Germline V gene data show CDR1 as SQVTM and CDR2 as ANQGSEA. In DNA form, the CDR3 reads TGCAGCGTCTACCGGGACAAGTTGATGCCCCAGCATTTT. Translating gives CSVYRDKLMPQHF.

The rearrangement uses TRBV20-1 and TRBJ2-3; the match to TRBD2 covers 7 bases. Germline CDR1 and CDR2: DFQATT and SNEGSKA (reference sequence). This CDR3 has 12 residues. Germline trimming cut 7 bases from V and 5 bases from J; bases unmatched to any gene: 6. Here the CDR3 reads CSVGGSQDTQYF. CDR3 in DNA: TGCAGTGTGGGCGGGAGCCAAGATACGCAGTATTTT.

The chain has TRBV15 and TRBJ2-7, with a possible D match to TRBD2 (6 bases). In germline, CDR1 is LNHNV, CDR2 YYDKDF (reference sequence). V was cut by 5 bases and J by 2 bases, with 22 bases left in between. This CDR3 has 17 amino acids. The CDR3 DNA reads TGTGCCACCAGCCCCCAAGGAGGAGGGTCCCATCCCTACGAGCAGTACTTC. Its translation: CATSPQGGGSHPYEQYF.

The chain couples TRBV5-4 to TRBJ2-5; TRBD1 aligns across 7 bases. This CDR3 contains 17 residues. CDR1 is SGHNT, CDR2 YYREEE, per germline (reference sequence). Trimming cost V 3 bases and J 5 bases; bases outside gene matches: 16. The chain's CDR3 is CASSSELAGTVFETQYF. CDR3 sequence (DNA): TGTGCCAGCAGCTCAGAACTCGCCGGGACAGTTTTCGAGACCCAGTACTTC.

The table lists this clonotype with a count of one. The J gene is TRBJ1-1, the V gene TRBV5-1; D gene ambiguous. The germline V gene has CDR1 SGHRS and CDR2 YFSETQ. V shed 0 bases and J shed 1 base, with 10 bases lying between them. The CDR3 contains 15 residues. CDR3 in DNA: TGCGCCAGCAGCTTGGTTGGGGTGAGGAACACTGAAGCTTTCTTT. It translates to CASSLVGVRNTEAFF.

This clonotype was picked up one time. A junction boundary mismatches the germline segment, possibly from a read error. V and J are TRBV7-2 and TRBJ2-2; possibly TRBD2 for D (7 bases). Germline V CDR1 and CDR2: SGHTA, FQGNSA. The CDR3 is 15 residues long. The CDR3 loop reads CASSFGGGGAGELSF. The CDR3 DNA follows: TGTGCCAGCAGCTTCGGAGGGGGGGGTGCCGGGGAGTTGTCTTTT.